The 24 T cell receptor beta chains reported below all come from one sample, sequenced in a study of shared clonotypes between healthy human individuals. Naive-designated CD8 cells lacked CD45RO, were positively enriched for CCR7, and omitted terminally differentiated effector memory CD45RA+ cells. Clones were read by immunoSEQ multiplex PCR, and TCRdb kept only the in-frame ones, dropping some. The data hold approximately 2,200,000 clones, with more than 85% observed a single time. The sequencing input was naive CD8+ T cells from PBMCs. These receptors all come from a man between 18 and 35 years old in good health. Some clones in this sample may be carry-over from other donors' samples.

This clone was picked up one time. V usage is TRBV10-1 and J usage is TRBJ2-7; tentative D call: TRBD1 (6 bases). With 3 bases removed from V and 7 bases from J, the gap between germline ends came to 13 bases. CDR1 and CDR2 (germline): WNHNN, SYGVQD (reference sequence). The CDR3 runs to 13 residues. CDR3 in DNA: TGCGCCAGCAGTGAAATCAGTACAGGGGAGCAGTACTTC. Translating gives CASSEISTGEQYF.

The chain uses TRBV7-8 and TRBJ2-7; 8 positions match TRBD1. The CDR3 loop spans 15 amino acids. Germline V lookup: CDR1 SGHVS, CDR2 FQNEAQ. The ends lost 4 bases at V and 0 bases at J; junction bases unmatched: 5. The CDR3 coding sequence is TGTGCCAGCAGCTCCCGGGACAGGAGCTCCTACGAGCAGTACTTC. Its translation: CASSSRDRSSYEQYF.

In its sample, this clone was seen once. The chain links TRBV29-1 to TRBJ2-1; D is possibly TRBD2 (5 bases). Trimming removed 4 bases from V and 6 bases from J, with 13 bases in between. The CDR3 runs to 13 residues. In germline, CDR1 is SQVTM, CDR2 ANQGSEA. The CDR3: CSVGPSSFNEQFF. CDR3 bases: TGCAGCGTTGGACCGTCTAGCTTCAATGAGCAGTTCTTC.

This clone was seen only once. The V and J genes are TRBV19 and TRBJ2-1; 7 bases align to TRBD2. The CDR3 runs to 16 residues. The V gene's germline CDR1 is LNHDA and CDR2 SQIVND (reference sequence). V dropped 5 bases and J dropped 12; count of bases not matched to a gene: 19. CDR3 nucleotide sequence: TGTGCCAGTAGTGAGGTGGGGAGGGCCTCCTTTGGTCGGCAGTTCTTC. The encoded protein is CASSEVGRASFGRQFF.

The CDR3 protein is CASSLAARGLYEQYF. The DNA of the CDR3 is TGCGCCAGCAGCTTGGCCGCAAGGGGGTTGTACGAGCAGTACTTC. The chain is built from TRBV5-1 and TRBJ2-7; possible D gene TRBD1, 6 bases. The ends were cut back, 0 bases at V and 4 bases at J, with 14 bases in the middle. Germline-derived CDR1 and CDR2 are SGHRS and YFSETQ. This CDR3 contains 15 residues.

This chain uses TRBV27 with TRBJ2-1, with D maybe TRBD1 (5 bases). CDR1 and CDR2 (germline): MNHEY, SMNVEV (reference sequence). Trimming took 7 bases from V and 0 from J, leaving 10 bases between them. CDR3 length: 14 amino acids. DNA of the CDR3: TGTGCCAGCATGGGGCTACCCTCCTACAATGAGCAGTTCTTC. Its protein is CASMGLPSYNEQFF.

V gene TRBV6-5 combines with J gene TRBJ2-3, with D possibly being TRBD1 (5 bases). This CDR3 comprises 15 residues. The V and J ends lost 2 bases and 4 bases respectively, with 13 bases between them. In germline, CDR1 is MNHEY, CDR2 SVGAGI. CDR3 amino acids: CASSYGAPLADTQYF. The CDR3 region has the DNA TGTGCCAGCAGTTACGGGGCCCCTCTGGCAGATACGCAGTATTTT.

This clone was counted a single time. The chain carries TRBV6-5 and TRBJ2-1, with TRBD2 matching over 11 bases. Germline CDR1 and CDR2: MNHEY and SVGAGI. The CDR3 loop spans 15 amino acids. V shed 5 bases and J 4 bases; nucleotides not matched to a gene: 4. The CDR3 is CASSTRLAGYNEQFF. For the CDR3, the DNA is TGTGCCAGCAGTACGCGACTAGCGGGGTACAATGAGCAGTTCTTC.

The rearrangement links TRBV27 to TRBJ1-2; TRBD1 is a possible D gene (6 bases). Germline assignment: CDR1 MNHEY and CDR2 SMNVEV (reference sequence). This CDR3 spans 17 amino acids. Between the trimmed V and J ends, which lost 6 bases and 4 bases, there was a span of 24 bases. CDR3 loop: CASRSGTYGDTSYGYTF. The CDR3 DNA follows: TGTGCCAGCAGAAGTGGAACCTACGGGGACACGAGCTATGGCTACACCTTC.

This chain links TRBV29-1 with TRBJ1-2; TRBD1 agrees at 10 bases. The J segment lost 0 bases and the V segment lost 7 bases, leaving 5 bases of the junction unmatched. The CDR3 totals 14 residues. Germline CDR1 SQVTM, CDR2 ANQGSEA. CDR3 region: CSALTGGPNYGYTF. The CDR3 DNA reads TGCAGCGCCTTGACAGGGGGCCCTAACTATGGCTACACCTTC.

About this clone itself: Different DNA sequences within this sample yield the same CDR3. The chain employs TRBV7-9 and TRBJ2-3, with D perhaps matching TRBD2 (6 bases). This CDR3 has 15 amino acids. Germline assignment: CDR1 SEHNR and CDR2 FQNEAQ (reference sequence). Trimming shortened V by 1 base and J by 1 base, and 9 bases separated the two germline ends. CDR3 coding DNA: TGTGCCAGCAGCTTAGGGGCTAGCGGCACAGATACGCAGTATTTT. This translates into CASSLGASGTDTQYF.

This clone has a single count. This CDR3 reads CATSRDRRDRVNQPQHF. CDR3 DNA sequence: TGTGCCACCAGCAGAGATAGGAGGGACAGGGTCAATCAGCCCCAGCATTTT. The J gene is TRBJ1-5, the V gene TRBV15; 9 bases are a match to TRBD1. With V trimmed by 0 bases and J by 3 bases, 6 bases remained unmatched. The CDR3 covers 17 residues. The germline CDR1 and CDR2 sequences are LNHNV and YYDKDF (reference sequence).

This chain uses TRBV12-5 with TRBJ2-1; 9 bases match TRBD1. The CDR3 consists of 15 residues. The V and J ends lost 1 base and 4 bases, in that order; junction bases with no gene match: 2. Germline V CDR1 and CDR2: LGHNT, FRNRAP. The CDR3 spells CASGLGDRVYNEQFF. For the CDR3, the DNA is TGTGCTAGTGGTTTGGGGGACAGGGTATACAATGAGCAGTTCTTC.

The DNA for the CDR3 is TGTGCCAGCAGTTTAGGCAGTACGGATCAGCCCCAGCATTTT. Its translation is CASSLGSTDQPQHF. The gene calls are TRBV27 and TRBJ1-5; D unclear. Trimming left V 2 bases short and J 5 bases short, with 10 bases between. This CDR3 region has 14 residues. Per the germline V gene, CDR1 is MNHEY and CDR2 is SMNVEV (reference sequence).

This chain joins TRBV7-9 and TRBJ2-3; maybe TRBD1 (5 bases). The CDR3 covers 17 residues. Germline V lookup: CDR1 SEHNR, CDR2 FQNEAQ (reference sequence). The V gene lost 5 bases and the J gene lost 4 bases, with 22 bases spanning the gap. The CDR3: CASSPPRQGTMADTQYF. CDR3 nucleotide sequence: TGTGCCAGCAGCCCTCCTCGGCAGGGAACTATGGCAGATACGCAGTATTTT.

The chain has TRBV6-1 and TRBJ2-1, with TRBD2 as a possible D gene (6 bases). V lost 7 bases to trimming and J lost 6 bases, with 19 bases between them. CDR3 size: 15 residues. CDR1 is MNHNS and CDR2 is SASEGT in the germline V gene. The CDR3 is CASTPDYGMANEQFF. In DNA, the CDR3 is TGTGCCAGCACTCCGGACTACGGTATGGCCAATGAGCAGTTCTTC.

The rearrangement uses TRBV28 and TRBJ1-5, with D perhaps matching TRBD1 (6 bases). V lost 6 bases, J lost 15 bases, and 18 bases lay in between. From germline, CDR1 is MDHEN and CDR2 SYDVKM. This CDR3 has 12 residues. CDR3 DNA: TGTGCCAGCAGCTGGGCCCGGACAGTCCCGCATTTT. Encoded protein: CASSWARTVPHF.

The chain combines TRBV29-1 with TRBJ1-2; D uncertain. This CDR3 has 11 residues. Trimming took off 4 bases at V and 8 bases at J, with 11 bases between the two ends. Germline V gives CDR1 SQVTM, CDR2 ANQGSEA. CDR3 amino acids: CSVVDSMGYTF. For the CDR3, the DNA is TGCAGCGTTGTGGATTCTATGGGCTACACCTTC. Full variable domain (missing parts from reference TRBV29-1 and TRBJ1-2): SAVISQKPSRDICQRGTSLTIQCQVDSQVTMMFWYRQQPGQSLTLIATANQGSEATYESGFVIDKFPISRPNLTFSTLTVSNMSPEDSSIYLCSVVDSMGYTFGSGTRLTVV.

The chain is built from TRBV7-9 and TRBJ2-1; TRBD1 matches at 7 bases. Unmatched junction bases numbered 14, after V lost 5 bases and J lost 10 bases. Germline V CDR1 and CDR2: SEHNR, FQNEAQ (reference sequence). This CDR3 has 15 amino acids. The CDR3 bases are TGTGCCAGCAGCAATTCCGGGACAGCCTACTGGGAGCAGTTCTTC. Its protein is CASSNSGTAYWEQFF.

The rearrangement joins TRBV9 to TRBJ1-4, with TRBD1 as a possible D gene (5 bases). The V and J ends lost 3 bases and 7 bases respectively, with 16 bases between them. Looked up from germline, CDR1 is SGDLS and CDR2 is YYNGEE. CDR3 length equals 15 residues. CDR3 sequence: CASSDREQAGEKLFF. CDR3 bases: TGTGCCAGCAGCGACCGAGAACAGGCGGGTGAAAAACTGTTTTTT.

Details on this clone: This CDR3 is also generated by other DNA sequences in the sample. V usage is TRBV7-3 and J usage is TRBJ1-2; D may be TRBD1 (5 bases). Germline CDR1 reads SGHTA; CDR2 reads FQGTGA. The V gene lost 3 bases and the J gene lost 4 bases, with 9 bases spanning the gap. This CDR3 region has 13 residues. The CDR3 DNA follows: TGTGCCAGCAGCTTGGGGGGTAGCTATGGCTACACCTTC. Translation gives CASSLGGSYGYTF.

This chain uses TRBV14 with TRBJ1-1, with D hard to call. Trimming removed 0 bases at V and 4 bases at J, with 9 bases between. Germline V CDR1 and CDR2: SGHDN, FVKESK. The CDR3 spans 14 residues. The CDR3 nucleotides are TGTGCCAGCAGCCAAGATGGATGGAGCACTGAAGCTTTCTTT. This codes for CASSQDGWSTEAFF.

This clone has a handful of counts. This chain links TRBV29-1 with TRBJ1-1; D is uncertain. Germline V gene sequence: CDR1 SQVTM, CDR2 ANQGSEA. Between the trimmed V and J ends, which lost 4 bases and 3 bases, there was a span of 15 bases. The CDR3 is 14 residues long. The CDR3 bases are TGCAGCGTTGTCTCTTTCTCCGGGCACACTGAAGCTTTCTTT. Encoded protein: CSVVSFSGHTEAFF.

The rearrangement joins TRBV9 to TRBJ2-3, with 11 bases lining up with TRBD2. Losses at the gene ends were 4 bases for V and 5 bases for J; bases not matched to a gene: 9. The CDR3 runs 16 residues. In germline, CDR1 is SGDLS, CDR2 YYNGEE. The CDR3 here is CASSQLAGVYEDTQYF. The CDR3 coding sequence is TGTGCCAGCAGCCAACTAGCGGGAGTCTATGAAGATACGCAGTATTTT.